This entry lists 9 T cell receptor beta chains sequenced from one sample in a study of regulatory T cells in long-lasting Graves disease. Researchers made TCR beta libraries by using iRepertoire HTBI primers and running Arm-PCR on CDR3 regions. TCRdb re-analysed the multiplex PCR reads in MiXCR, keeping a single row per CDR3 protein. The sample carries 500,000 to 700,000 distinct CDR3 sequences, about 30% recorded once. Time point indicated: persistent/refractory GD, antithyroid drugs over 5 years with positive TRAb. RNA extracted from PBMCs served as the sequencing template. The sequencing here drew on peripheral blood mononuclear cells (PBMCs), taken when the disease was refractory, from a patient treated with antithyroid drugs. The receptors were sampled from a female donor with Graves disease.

Here the CDR3 DNA reads TGTGCCAGCAGCCACTACAGGGCCCCGAACACCGGGGAGCTGTTTTTT. It codes for CASSHYRAPNTGELFF. The chain carries TRBV11-2 and TRBJ2-2; tentatively, D is TRBD1 (6 bases). Deletions cut 5 bases from V and 0 bases from J, with 13 bases between. Germline V gives CDR1 SGHAT, CDR2 FQNNGV. The CDR3 is made up of 16 amino acids.

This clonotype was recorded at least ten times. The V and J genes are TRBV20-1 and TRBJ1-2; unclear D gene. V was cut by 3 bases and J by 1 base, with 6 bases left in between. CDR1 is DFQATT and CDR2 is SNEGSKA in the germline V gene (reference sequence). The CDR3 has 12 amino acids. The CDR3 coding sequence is TGCAGTGCTAGGGACGATAACTATGGCTACACCTTC. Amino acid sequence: CSARDDNYGYTF.

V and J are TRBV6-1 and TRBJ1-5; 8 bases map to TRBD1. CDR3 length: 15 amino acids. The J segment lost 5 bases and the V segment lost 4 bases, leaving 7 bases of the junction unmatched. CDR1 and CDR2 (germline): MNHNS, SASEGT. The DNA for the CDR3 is TGTGCCAGCAGTGTTAAGGACAGGGATGATCAGCCCCAGCATTTT. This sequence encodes CASSVKDRDDQPQHF.

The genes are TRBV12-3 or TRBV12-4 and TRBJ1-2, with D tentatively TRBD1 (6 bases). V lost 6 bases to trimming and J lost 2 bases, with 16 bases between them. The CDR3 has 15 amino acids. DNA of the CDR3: TGTGCCAGCAGCCCTGGACAGCAAAAAAACTATGGCTACACCTTC. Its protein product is CASSPGQQKNYGYTF.

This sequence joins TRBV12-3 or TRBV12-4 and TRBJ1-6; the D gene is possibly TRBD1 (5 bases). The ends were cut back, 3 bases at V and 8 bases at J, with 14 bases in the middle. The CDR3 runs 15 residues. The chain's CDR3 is CASSFRAGRDSPLHF. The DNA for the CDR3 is TGTGCCAGCAGTTTCAGGGCAGGGAGAGATTCACCCCTCCACTTT.

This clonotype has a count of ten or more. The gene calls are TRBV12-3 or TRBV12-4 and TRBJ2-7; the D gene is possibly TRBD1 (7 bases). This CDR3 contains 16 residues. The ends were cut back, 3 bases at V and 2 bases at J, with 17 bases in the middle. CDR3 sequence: CASSFYGGGNAYEQYF. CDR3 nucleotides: TGTGCCAGCAGTTTCTATGGAGGGGGCAACGCCTACGAGCAGTACTTC.

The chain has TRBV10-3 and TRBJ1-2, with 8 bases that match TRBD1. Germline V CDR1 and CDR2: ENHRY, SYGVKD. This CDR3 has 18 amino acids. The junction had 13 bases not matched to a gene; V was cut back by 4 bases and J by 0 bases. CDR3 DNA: TGTGCCATCAGTGCTTCGGTGGGGACAGGCCGATCTAACTATGGCTACACCTTC. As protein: CAISASVGTGRSNYGYTF.

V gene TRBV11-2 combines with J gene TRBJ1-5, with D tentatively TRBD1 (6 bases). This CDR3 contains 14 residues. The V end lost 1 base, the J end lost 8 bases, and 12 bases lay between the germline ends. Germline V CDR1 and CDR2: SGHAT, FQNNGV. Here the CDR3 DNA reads TGTGCCAGCAGCTTAGTTAACAGGGTTGAGCCCCAGCATTTT. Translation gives CASSLVNRVEPQHF. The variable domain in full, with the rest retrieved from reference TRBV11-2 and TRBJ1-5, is EAGVAQSPRYKIIEKRQSVAFWCNPISGHATLYWYQQILGQGPKLLIQFQNNGVVDDSQLPKDRFSAERLKGVDSTLKIQPAKLEDSAVYLCASSLVNRVEPQHFGDGTRLSIL.

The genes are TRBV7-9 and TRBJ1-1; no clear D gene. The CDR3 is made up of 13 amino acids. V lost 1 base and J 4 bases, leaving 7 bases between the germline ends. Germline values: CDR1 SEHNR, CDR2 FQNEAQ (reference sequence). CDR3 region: CASSLGGPTEAFF. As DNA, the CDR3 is TGTGCCAGCAGCTTAGGAGGGCCCACTGAAGCTTTCTTT.